This T cell receptor (beta chain) was sequenced in a study of glioma-infiltrating T cells after dendritic cell vaccination. The immunoSEQ assay amplified TCRB CDR3 from up to roughly 2 ug DNA. The assay was immunoSEQ multiplex PCR, and TCRdb's table has in-frame clones only and misses some. This sample yields about 92,000 clones, of which over 75% are seen a single time; about a sixth belongs to the top ten. V was clipped by 1 base and J by 8 bases; unmatched bases: 8. The CDR3 length is 17 residues. Germline V gene lookup returns CDR1 SEHNR and CDR2 FQNEAQ (reference sequence). Fresh-frozen tumor tissue and more than two years of survival data were available for all.

The clonotype comes from a human donor with glioblastoma. Here the sequenced sample was blood, taken before dendritic cell vaccination. The chain has TRBV7-9 and TRBJ2-3, with 14 bases identical to TRBD2. The CDR3 loop reads CASSLGWGLAGEGTQYF. CDR3 nucleotide sequence: TGTGCCAGCAGCTTAGGTTGGGGACTAGCGGGAGAGGGTACGCAGTATTTT.